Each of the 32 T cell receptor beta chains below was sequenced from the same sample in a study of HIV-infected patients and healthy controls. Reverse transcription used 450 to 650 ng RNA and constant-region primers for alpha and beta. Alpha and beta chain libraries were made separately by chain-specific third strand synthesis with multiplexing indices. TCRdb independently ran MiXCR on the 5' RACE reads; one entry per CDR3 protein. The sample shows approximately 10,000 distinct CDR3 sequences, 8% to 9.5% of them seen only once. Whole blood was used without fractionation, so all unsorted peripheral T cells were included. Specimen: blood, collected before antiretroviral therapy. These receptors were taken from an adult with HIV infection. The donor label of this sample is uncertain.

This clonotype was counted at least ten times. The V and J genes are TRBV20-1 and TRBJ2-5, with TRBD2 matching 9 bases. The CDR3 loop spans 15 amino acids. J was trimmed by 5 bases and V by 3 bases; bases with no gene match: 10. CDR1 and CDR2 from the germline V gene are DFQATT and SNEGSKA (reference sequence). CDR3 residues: CSASFLAGAGETQYF. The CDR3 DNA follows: TGCAGTGCTAGTTTTTTAGCGGGGGCCGGGGAGACCCAGTACTTC.

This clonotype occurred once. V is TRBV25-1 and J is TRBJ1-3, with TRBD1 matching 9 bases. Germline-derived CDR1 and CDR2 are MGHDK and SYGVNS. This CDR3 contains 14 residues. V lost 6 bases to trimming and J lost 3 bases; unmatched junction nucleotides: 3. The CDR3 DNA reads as TGTGCCAGCAGGGGGGACAGGGATGGAAACACCATATATTTT. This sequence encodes CASRGDRDGNTIYF.

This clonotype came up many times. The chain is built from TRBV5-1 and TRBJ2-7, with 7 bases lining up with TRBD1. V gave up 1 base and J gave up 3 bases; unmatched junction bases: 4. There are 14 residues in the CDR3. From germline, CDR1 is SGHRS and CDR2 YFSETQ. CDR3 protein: CASSLTGAHYEQYF. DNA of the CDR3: TGCGCCAGCAGCTTGACAGGGGCCCACTACGAGCAGTACTTC.

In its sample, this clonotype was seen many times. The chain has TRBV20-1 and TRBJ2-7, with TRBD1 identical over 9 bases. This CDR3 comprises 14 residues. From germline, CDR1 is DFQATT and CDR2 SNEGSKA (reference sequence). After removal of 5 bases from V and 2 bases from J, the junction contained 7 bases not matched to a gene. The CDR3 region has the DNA TGCAGTGCTGCGCGACAGGGGGAAACCTACGAGCAGTACTTC. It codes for CSAARQGETYEQYF.

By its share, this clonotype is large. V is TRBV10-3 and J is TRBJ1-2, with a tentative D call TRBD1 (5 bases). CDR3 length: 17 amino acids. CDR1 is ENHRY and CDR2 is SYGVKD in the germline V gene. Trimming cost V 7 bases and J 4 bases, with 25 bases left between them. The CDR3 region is CAITDPDRGGLGYGYTF. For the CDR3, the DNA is TGTGCCATCACTGATCCCGACCGGGGGGGTTTGGGCTATGGCTACACCTTC.

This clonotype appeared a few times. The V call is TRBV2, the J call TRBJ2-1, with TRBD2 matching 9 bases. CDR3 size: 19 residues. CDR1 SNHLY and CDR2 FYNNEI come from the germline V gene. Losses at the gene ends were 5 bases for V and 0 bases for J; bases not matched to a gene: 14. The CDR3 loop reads CASSLRLAGLPSSYNEQFF. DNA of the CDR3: TGTGCCAGCAGTCTAAGGCTAGCGGGACTCCCTAGCTCCTACAATGAGCAGTTCTTC.

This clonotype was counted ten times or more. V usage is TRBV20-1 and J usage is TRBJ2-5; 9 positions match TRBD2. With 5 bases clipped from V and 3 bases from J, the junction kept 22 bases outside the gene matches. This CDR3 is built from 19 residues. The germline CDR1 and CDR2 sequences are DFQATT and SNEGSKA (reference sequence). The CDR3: CSAPWNSGGLGTIKETQYF. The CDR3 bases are TGCAGTGCTCCTTGGAATAGCGGGGGCCTGGGTACTATTAAAGAGACCCAGTACTTC.

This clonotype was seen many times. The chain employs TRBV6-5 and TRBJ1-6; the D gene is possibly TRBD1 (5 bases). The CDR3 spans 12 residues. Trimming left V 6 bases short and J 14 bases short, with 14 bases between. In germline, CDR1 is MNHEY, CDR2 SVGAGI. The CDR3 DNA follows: TGTGCCAGCAGCACGAGAGGGGTTACCCTCCACTTT. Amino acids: CASSTRGVTLHF.

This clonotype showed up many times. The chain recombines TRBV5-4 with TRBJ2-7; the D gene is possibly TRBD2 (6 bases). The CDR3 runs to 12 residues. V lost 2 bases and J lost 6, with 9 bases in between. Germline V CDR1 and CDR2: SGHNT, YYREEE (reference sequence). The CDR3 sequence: CASSFGGSEQYF. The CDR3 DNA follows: TGTGCCAGCAGCTTCGGAGGGTCCGAGCAGTACTTC.

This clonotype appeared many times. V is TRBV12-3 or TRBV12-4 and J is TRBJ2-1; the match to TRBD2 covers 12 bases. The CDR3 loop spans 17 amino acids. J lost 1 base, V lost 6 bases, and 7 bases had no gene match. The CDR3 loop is CASSRTSGGLSYNEQFF. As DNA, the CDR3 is TGTGCCAGCAGCCGCACTAGCGGGGGGCTTTCCTACAATGAGCAGTTCTTC.

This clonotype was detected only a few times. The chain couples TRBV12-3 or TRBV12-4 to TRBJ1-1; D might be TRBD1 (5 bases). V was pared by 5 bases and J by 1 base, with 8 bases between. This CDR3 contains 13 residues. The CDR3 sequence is CASSLRGNTEAFF. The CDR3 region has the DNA TGTGCCAGCAGTCTGAGGGGGAACACTGAAGCTTTCTTT.

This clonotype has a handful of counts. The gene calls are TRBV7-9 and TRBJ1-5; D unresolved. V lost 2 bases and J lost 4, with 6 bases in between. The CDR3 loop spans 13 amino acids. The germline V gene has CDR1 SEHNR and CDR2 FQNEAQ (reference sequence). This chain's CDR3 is CASSLWENQPQHF. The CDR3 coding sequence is TGTGCCAGCAGCTTATGGGAAAATCAGCCCCAGCATTTT.

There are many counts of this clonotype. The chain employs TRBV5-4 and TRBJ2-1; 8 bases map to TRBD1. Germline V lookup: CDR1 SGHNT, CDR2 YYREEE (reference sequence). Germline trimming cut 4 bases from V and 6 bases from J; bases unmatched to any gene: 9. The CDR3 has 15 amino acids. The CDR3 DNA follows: TGTGCCAGCAGCGAGGGGACAGGAGTTGTCAATGAGCAGTTCTTC. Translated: CASSEGTGVVNEQFF.

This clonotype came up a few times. The DNA of the CDR3 is TGTGCCAGCAGTGAGGTCCACGGAGAGACCCAGTACTTC. The encoded protein is CASSEVHGETQYF. This chain uses TRBV2 with TRBJ2-5, with unresolved D. Trimming shortened V by 3 bases and J by 4 bases, and 9 bases separated the two germline ends. The V gene's germline CDR1 is SNHLY and CDR2 FYNNEI. CDR3 length: 13 amino acids.

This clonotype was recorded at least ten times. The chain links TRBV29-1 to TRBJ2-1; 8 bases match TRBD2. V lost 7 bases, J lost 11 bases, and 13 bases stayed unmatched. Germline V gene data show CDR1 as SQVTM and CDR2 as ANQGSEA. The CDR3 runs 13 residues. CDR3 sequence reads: CSGAGTRRAQQFF. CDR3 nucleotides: TGCAGCGGGGCCGGGACTAGGCGCGCACAGCAGTTCTTC.

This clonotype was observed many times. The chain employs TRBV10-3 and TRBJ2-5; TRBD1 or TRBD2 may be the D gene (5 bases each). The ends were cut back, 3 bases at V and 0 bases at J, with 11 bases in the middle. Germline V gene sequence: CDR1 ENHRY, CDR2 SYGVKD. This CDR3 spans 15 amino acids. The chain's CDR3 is CAISDQGRYQETQYF. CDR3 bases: TGTGCCATCAGTGACCAGGGACGGTACCAAGAGACCCAGTACTTC.

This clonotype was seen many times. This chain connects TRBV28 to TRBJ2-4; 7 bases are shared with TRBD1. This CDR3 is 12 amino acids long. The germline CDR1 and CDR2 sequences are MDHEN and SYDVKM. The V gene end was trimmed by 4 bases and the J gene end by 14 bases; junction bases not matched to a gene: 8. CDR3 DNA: TGTGCCAGCAGTTCCACCGGGACAGTGGAGTACTTC. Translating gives CASSSTGTVEYF.

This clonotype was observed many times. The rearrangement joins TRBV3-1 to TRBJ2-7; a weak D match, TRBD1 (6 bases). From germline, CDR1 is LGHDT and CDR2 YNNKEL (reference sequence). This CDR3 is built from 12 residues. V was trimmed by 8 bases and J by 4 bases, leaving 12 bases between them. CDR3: CASARGGYEQYF. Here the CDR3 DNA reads TGTGCCAGCGCCAGGGGTGGGTACGAGCAGTACTTC.

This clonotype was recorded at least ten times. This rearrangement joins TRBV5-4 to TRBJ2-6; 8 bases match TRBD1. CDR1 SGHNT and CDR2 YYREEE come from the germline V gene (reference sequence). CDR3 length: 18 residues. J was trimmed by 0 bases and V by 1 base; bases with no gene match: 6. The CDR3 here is CASSLNPTGVSGANVLTF. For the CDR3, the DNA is TGTGCCAGCAGCTTGAACCCGACAGGGGTCTCTGGGGCCAACGTCCTGACTTTC.

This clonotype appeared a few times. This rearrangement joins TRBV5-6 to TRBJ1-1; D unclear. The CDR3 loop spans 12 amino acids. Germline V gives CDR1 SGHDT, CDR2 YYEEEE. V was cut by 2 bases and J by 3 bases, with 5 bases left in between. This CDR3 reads CASSLQHTEAFF. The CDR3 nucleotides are TGTGCCAGCAGCTTACAGCACACTGAAGCTTTCTTT. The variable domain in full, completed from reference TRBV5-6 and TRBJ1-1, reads DAGVTQSPTHLIKTRGQQVTLRCSPKSGHDTVSWYQQALGQGPQFIFQYYEEEERQRGNFPDRFSGHQFPNYSSELNVNALLLGDSALYLCASSLQHTEAFFGQGTRLTVV.

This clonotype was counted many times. In DNA form, the CDR3 reads TGTGCCAGCTCCCCGGGGGGTCCCGGCATCTATGGCTACACCTTC. This gives the protein CASSPGGPGIYGYTF. V is TRBV3-1 and J is TRBJ1-2; D may be TRBD1 (5 bases). The CDR3 totals 15 residues. Between the trimmed V and J ends, which lost 8 bases and 4 bases, there was a span of 20 bases. Germline V CDR1 and CDR2: LGHDT, YNNKEL (reference sequence).

For the CDR3, the DNA is TGCAGTGCTCCCCTGCCCCTCTCCTACAATGAGCAGTTCTTC. Its translation: CSAPLPLSYNEQFF. This chain uses TRBV20-1 with TRBJ2-1, with D hard to call. V lost 5 bases to trimming and J lost 0 bases, with 11 bases between them. This CDR3 comprises 14 residues. Germline V gene sequence: CDR1 DFQATT, CDR2 SNEGSKA (reference sequence).

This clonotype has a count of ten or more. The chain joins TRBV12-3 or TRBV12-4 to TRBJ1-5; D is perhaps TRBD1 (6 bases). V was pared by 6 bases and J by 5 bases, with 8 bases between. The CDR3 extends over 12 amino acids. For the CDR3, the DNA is TGTGCCAGCAGGGAGGGGGATCAGCCCCAGCATTTT. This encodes CASREGDQPQHF.

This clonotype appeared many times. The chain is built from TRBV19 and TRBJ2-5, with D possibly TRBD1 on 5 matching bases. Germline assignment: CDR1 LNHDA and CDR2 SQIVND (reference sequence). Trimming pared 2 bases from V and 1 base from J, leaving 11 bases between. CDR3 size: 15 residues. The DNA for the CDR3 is TGTGCCAGTAGTATATCAGGACAAATCCAAGAGACCCAGTACTTC. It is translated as CASSISGQIQETQYF.

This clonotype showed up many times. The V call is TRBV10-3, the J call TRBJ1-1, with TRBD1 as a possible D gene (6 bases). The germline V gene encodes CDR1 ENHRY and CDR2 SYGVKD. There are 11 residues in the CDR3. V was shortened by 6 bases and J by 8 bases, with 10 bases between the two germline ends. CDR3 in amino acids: CAISLQGEAFF. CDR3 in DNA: TGTGCCATCAGCCTCCAGGGGGAAGCTTTCTTT.

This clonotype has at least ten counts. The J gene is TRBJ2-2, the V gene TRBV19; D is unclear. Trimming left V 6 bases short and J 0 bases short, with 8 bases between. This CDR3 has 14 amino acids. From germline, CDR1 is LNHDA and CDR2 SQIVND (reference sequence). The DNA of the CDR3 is TGTGCCAGTAGACAAAACCCGAACACCGGGGAGCTGTTTTTT. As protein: CASRQNPNTGELFF.

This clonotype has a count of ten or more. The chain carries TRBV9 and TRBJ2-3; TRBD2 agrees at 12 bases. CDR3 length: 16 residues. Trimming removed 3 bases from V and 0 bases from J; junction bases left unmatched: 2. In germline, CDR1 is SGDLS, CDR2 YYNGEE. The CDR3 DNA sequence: TGTGCCAGCAGCGCGGGACTAGCGGGCAGCACAGATACGCAGTATTTT. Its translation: CASSAGLAGSTDTQYF.

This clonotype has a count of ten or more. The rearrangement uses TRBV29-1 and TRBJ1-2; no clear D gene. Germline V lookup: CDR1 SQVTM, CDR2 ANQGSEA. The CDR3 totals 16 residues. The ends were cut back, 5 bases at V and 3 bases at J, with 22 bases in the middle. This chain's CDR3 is CSVLNRNPPGDYGYTF. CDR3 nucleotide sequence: TGCAGCGTTCTAAACCGGAACCCCCCGGGCGACTATGGCTACACCTTC.

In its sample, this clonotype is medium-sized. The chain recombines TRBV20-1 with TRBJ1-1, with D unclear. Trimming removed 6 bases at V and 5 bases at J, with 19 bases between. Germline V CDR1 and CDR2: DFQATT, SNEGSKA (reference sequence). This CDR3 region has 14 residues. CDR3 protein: CSARGGGFRTEAFF. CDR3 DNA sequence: TGCAGTGCCCGGGGTGGAGGGTTTCGGACTGAAGCTTTCTTT.

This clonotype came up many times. CDR3 protein: CASIYRQQTNEKLFF. As DNA, the CDR3 is TGTGCCAGCATTTATCGGCAACAGACTAATGAAAAACTGTTTTTT. The chain is built from TRBV28 and TRBJ1-4; D is unclear. This CDR3 region has 15 residues. Germline loops: CDR1 MDHEN, CDR2 SYDVKM. Trimming removed 7 bases at V and 2 bases at J, with 14 bases between.

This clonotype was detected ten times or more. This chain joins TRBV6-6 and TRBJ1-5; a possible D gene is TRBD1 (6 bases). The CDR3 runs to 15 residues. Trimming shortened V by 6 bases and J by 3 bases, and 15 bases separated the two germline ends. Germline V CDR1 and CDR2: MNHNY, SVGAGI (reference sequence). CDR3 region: CASSKAGVDNQPQHF. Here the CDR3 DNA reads TGTGCCAGCAGCAAAGCAGGGGTGGACAATCAGCCCCAGCATTTT.

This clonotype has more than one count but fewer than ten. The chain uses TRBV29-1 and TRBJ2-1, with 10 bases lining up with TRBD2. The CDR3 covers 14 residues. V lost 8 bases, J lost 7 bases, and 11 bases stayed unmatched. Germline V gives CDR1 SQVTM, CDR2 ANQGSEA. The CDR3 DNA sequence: TGCAGCCCGACCCCTAGCGGGAGTCTAAATGAGCAGTTCTTC. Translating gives CSPTPSGSLNEQFF.